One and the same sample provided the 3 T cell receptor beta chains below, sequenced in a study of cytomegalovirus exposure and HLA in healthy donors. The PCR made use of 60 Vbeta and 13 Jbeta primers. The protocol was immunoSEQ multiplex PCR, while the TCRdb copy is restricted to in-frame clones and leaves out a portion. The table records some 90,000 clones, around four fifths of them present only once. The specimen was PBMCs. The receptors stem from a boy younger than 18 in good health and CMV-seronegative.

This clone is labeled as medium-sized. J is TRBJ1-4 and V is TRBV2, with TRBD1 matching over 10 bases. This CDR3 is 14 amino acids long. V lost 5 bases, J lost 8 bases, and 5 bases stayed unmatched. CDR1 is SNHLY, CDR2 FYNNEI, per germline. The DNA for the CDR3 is TGTGCCAGCAGTTTTGGACAGGGGGGCGAAAAACTGTTTTTT. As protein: CASSFGQGGEKLFF.

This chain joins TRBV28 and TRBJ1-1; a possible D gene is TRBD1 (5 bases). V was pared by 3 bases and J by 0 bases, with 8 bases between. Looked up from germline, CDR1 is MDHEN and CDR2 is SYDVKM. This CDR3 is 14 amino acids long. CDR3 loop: CASSFQGLNTEAFF. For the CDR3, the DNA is TGTGCCAGCAGTTTTCAGGGTTTGAACACTGAAGCTTTCTTT.

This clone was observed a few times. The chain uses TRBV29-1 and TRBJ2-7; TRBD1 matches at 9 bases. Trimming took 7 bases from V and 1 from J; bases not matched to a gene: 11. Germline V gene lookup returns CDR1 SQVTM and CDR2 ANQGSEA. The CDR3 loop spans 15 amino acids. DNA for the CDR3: TGCAGCGCAATGGGACAGGGAGGTGAGTCCTACGAGCAGTACTTC. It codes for CSAMGQGGESYEQYF.